The next 14 T cell receptor beta chains were all read from a single sample in a study of T cell repertoires in cytomegalovirus infection. TCRdb fed the reads into MiXCR, producing one record per CDR3 protein. The sample lists about 57,000 distinct CDR3 sequences; roughly 21% were seen once. No antigens are known for them. The source material was CD8+ T cells from cultured PBMCs, sampled from culture after CMV antigen stimulation. The receptors stem from a human donor in good health (CMV status not recorded). Some clones in this sample may be carry-over from other donors' samples.

This clonotype has a handful of counts. The rearrangement uses TRBV7-2 and TRBJ1-2; D is unclear. The ends were cut back, 5 bases at V and 6 bases at J, with 10 bases in the middle. The CDR3 has 12 residues. Germline lookup yields CDR1 SGHTA and CDR2 FQGNSA. CDR3 loop: CASSPRSDGYTF. The CDR3 DNA reads TGTGCCAGCAGCCCCCGGAGCGATGGCTACACCTTC.

There are a few counts of this clonotype. The V call is TRBV12-3 or TRBV12-4, the J call TRBJ1-1; possible D gene TRBD1, 6 bases. The CDR3 runs 13 residues. V was shortened by 4 bases and J by 0 bases, with 6 bases between the two germline ends. CDR3 residues: CASSWTVNTEAFF. DNA for the CDR3: TGTGCCAGCAGTTGGACAGTGAACACTGAAGCTTTCTTT.

This clonotype turned up a few times. The chain is built from TRBV2 and TRBJ2-1; D possibly corresponds to TRBD1 (6 bases). Per germline, CDR1 SNHLY and CDR2 FYNNEI. The length of the CDR3 is 15 residues. Between the trimmed V and J ends, which lost 8 bases and 10 bases, there was a span of 24 bases. In DNA, the CDR3 is TGTGCCAGCCAACCCCGGCGGGCCTCACAGGGCGAGCAGTTCTTC. Translating gives CASQPRRASQGEQFF.

This clonotype has at least ten counts. The rearrangement links TRBV28 to TRBJ1-2; TRBD1 matches 8 bases. Germline values: CDR1 MDHEN, CDR2 SYDVKM. V dropped 6 bases and J dropped 5; count of bases not matched to a gene: 11. The CDR3 is 15 amino acids. The CDR3 DNA reads TGTGCCAGCAGCTCTGTCAGGGGGCGACATTATGGCTACACCTTC. Translated, it gives CASSSVRGRHYGYTF.

The V call is TRBV4-1, the J call TRBJ2-7; a weak D match, TRBD1 (5 bases). The germline gives CDR1 MGHRA, CDR2 YSYEKL. The CDR3 has 17 amino acids. Trimming stripped 0 bases from V and 0 bases from J, with 15 bases between. The CDR3 region is CASSQEGKAGSSYEQYF. The CDR3 nucleotides read TGCGCCAGCAGCCAAGAAGGCAAGGCAGGGTCCTCCTACGAGCAGTACTTC.

This clonotype has at least ten counts. The rearrangement joins TRBV7-2 to TRBJ2-7, with unresolved D. This CDR3 is built from 13 residues. CDR1 and CDR2 (germline): SGHTA, FQGNSA. Trimming removed 1 base from V and 4 bases from J, with 8 bases in between. The CDR3 is CASSLVDGYEQYF. DNA for the CDR3: TGTGCCAGCAGCTTAGTGGACGGGTACGAGCAGTACTTC. The variable domain in full, with the rest retrieved from reference TRBV7-2 and TRBJ2-7, is GAGVSQSPSNKVTEKGKDVELRCDPISGHTALYWYRQSLGQGLEFLIYFQGNSAPDKSGLPSDRFSAERTGGSVSTLTIQRTQQEDSAVYLCASSLVDGYEQYFGPGTRLTVT.

This clonotype was picked up a small number of times. The chain joins TRBV4-1 to TRBJ2-7, with unresolved D. This CDR3 is 13 amino acids long. Looked up from germline, CDR1 is MGHRA and CDR2 is YSYEKL. Trimming removed 1 base from V and 7 bases from J, with 11 bases in between. CDR3 coding DNA: TGCGCCAGCAGCCAAGGGTCCTCTCGGGAGCAGTACTTC. This translates into CASSQGSSREQYF.

This clonotype has more than one count but fewer than ten. The V and J genes are TRBV7-9 and TRBJ1-5, with D tentatively TRBD1 (5 bases). Trimming took 5 bases from V and 6 from J, leaving 14 bases between them. There are 14 residues in the CDR3. Germline loops: CDR1 SEHNR, CDR2 FQNEAQ (reference sequence). As DNA, the CDR3 is TGTGCCAGCAGCCCGTCAGATAGGGGTCAGCCCCAGCATTTT. Residues: CASSPSDRGQPQHF.

This clonotype was seen many times. V is TRBV12-3 or TRBV12-4 and J is TRBJ1-1, with D possibly being TRBD1 (6 bases). The V and J ends lost 5 bases and 1 base respectively, with 11 bases between them. This CDR3 region has 14 residues. CDR3 residues: CASSRGASNTEAFF. In DNA form, the CDR3 reads TGTGCCAGCAGTCGGGGGGCTTCGAACACTGAAGCTTTCTTT.

This chain joins TRBV4-1 and TRBJ2-7, with D possibly called TRBD1 or TRBD2 (7 bases each). The CDR3 has 16 residues. Trimming took 1 base from V and 0 from J, leaving 13 bases between them. Germline assignment: CDR1 MGHRA and CDR2 YSYEKL. The CDR3 bases are TGCGCCAGCAGCCAAGGGGGAGGGGGCAGCTCCTACGAGCAGTACTTC. Its translation is CASSQGGGGSSYEQYF.

V gene TRBV7-8 combines with J gene TRBJ2-7; 9 positions match TRBD1. This CDR3 spans 15 amino acids. Trimming at V came to 4 bases and at J to 3 bases, leaving 7 bases not matched to a gene. In germline, CDR1 is SGHVS, CDR2 FQNEAQ. CDR3 amino acids: CASSYGGTGLYEQYF. The CDR3 nucleotides read TGTGCCAGCAGCTACGGCGGGACAGGGCTCTACGAGCAGTACTTC.

This sequence joins TRBV28 and TRBJ2-5; tentatively, D is TRBD2 (6 bases). Germline CDR1 is MDHEN and CDR2 is SYDVKM. Trimming stripped 5 bases from V and 5 bases from J, with 15 bases between. The CDR3 extends over 14 amino acids. CDR3 sequence (DNA): TGTGCCAGCAGTGGGATGGGACTGGAGGAGACCCAGTACTTC. Translating gives CASSGMGLEETQYF.

This clonotype turned up a few times. The CDR3 DNA reads as TGTGCCAGCAGCTCGTACTTATACAGGGGAATGAACACTGAAGCTTTCTTT. This translates into CASSSYLYRGMNTEAFF. The chain links TRBV11-2 to TRBJ1-1; 7 positions match TRBD1. The CDR3 length is 17 residues. With V trimmed by 4 bases and J by 0 bases, 11 bases remained unmatched. CDR1 is SGHAT, CDR2 FQNNGV, per germline.

This clonotype showed up just a few times. The V call is TRBV7-2, the J call TRBJ2-7, with TRBD1 as a possible D gene (6 bases). Germline V gene data show CDR1 as SGHTA and CDR2 as FQGNSA. The V end was cut by 11 bases, the J end by 0 bases, with 14 bases between. The CDR3 spans 13 residues. CDR3 in amino acids: CAELDSISYEQYF. CDR3 bases: TGTGCCGAGCTGGACAGTATCTCCTACGAGCAGTACTTC. Full variable domain (remainder filled in from reference TRBV7-2 and TRBJ2-7): GAGVSQSPSNKVTEKGKDVELRCDPISGHTALYWYRQSLGQGLEFLIYFQGNSAPDKSGLPSDRFSAERTGGSVSTLTIQRTQQEDSAVYLCAELDSISYEQYFGPGTRLTVT.